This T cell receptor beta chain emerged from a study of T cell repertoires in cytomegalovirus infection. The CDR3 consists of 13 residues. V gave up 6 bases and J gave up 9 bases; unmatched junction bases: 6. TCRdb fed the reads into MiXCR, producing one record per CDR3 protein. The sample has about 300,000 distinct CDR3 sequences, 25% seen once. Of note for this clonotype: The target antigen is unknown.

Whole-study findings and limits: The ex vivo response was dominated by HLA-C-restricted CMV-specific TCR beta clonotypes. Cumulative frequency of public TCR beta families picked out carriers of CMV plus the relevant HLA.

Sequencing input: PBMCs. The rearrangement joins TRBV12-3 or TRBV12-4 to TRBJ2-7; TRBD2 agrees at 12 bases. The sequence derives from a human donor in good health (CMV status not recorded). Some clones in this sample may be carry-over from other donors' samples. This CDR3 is CASSPLAGGLQYF. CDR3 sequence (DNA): TGTGCCAGCAGCCCTCTAGCGGGAGGGCTGCAGTACTTC.